The 21 T cell receptor beta chains below come from one sample, sequenced in a study of T cell responses to AZD1222 COVID-19 vaccine. Data came from immunoSEQ multiplex PCR; TCRdb stores just in-frame clones and leaves some out. The sample lists 150,000 to 200,000 clones, roughly 94% occurring once. The sample was peripheral blood, taken 28 days after the second AZD1222 dose. The receptors shown here come from an adult who received the AZD1222 COVID-19 vaccine.

Points on this clone: The junction departs from the called germline gene at one end, perhaps through a read error. The chain employs TRBV7-9 and TRBJ2-1; 7 bases match TRBD2. Germline CDR1 and CDR2: SEHNR and FQNEAQ (reference sequence). This CDR3 is 14 amino acids long. CDR3 loop: CASSLAEHYNEQFF. CDR3 coding DNA: TGTGCCAGCAGCCTAGCGGAGCACTACAATGAGCAGTTCTTC. The variable domain in full, completed from reference TRBV7-9 and TRBJ2-1, reads DTGVSQNPRHKITKRGQNVTFRCDPISEHNRLYWYRQTLGQGPEFLTYFQNEAQLEKSRLLSDRFSAERPKGSFSTLEIQRTEQGDSAMYLCASSLAEHYNEQFFGPGTRLTVL.

The V call is TRBV6-2 or TRBV6-3, the J call TRBJ2-1; D may be TRBD2 (5 bases). This CDR3 comprises 15 residues. Germline V gives CDR1 MNHEY, CDR2 SVGEGT. The V gene lost 3 bases and the J gene lost 2 bases, with 11 bases spanning the gap. CDR3 DNA sequence: TGTGCCAGCAGTTATAGTCTAGCTACCTACAATGAGCAGTTCTTC. This codes for CASSYSLATYNEQFF.

The V call is TRBV28, the J call TRBJ2-7; perhaps TRBD2 as D (6 bases). CDR1 is MDHEN, CDR2 SYDVKM, per germline. Deletions cut 4 bases from V and 1 base from J, with 8 bases between. CDR3 size: 13 residues. The CDR3 here is CASSSGLSYEQYF. Written as DNA, the CDR3 is TGTGCCAGCAGTTCGGGACTTTCCTACGAGCAGTACTTC.

V usage is TRBV29-1 and J usage is TRBJ2-5; 7 nucleotides agree with TRBD2. Germline CDR1 is SQVTM and CDR2 is ANQGSEA. The CDR3 length is 12 residues. V lost 4 bases to trimming and J lost 5 bases; unmatched junction nucleotides: 4. CDR3 in amino acids: CSVAREDETQYF. For the CDR3, the DNA is TGCAGCGTTGCTCGGGAGGATGAGACCCAGTACTTC.

This clone was counted once. The V gene is TRBV14, the J gene TRBJ2-7; TRBD1 aligns across 9 bases. This CDR3 region has 18 residues. Germline-derived CDR1 and CDR2 are SGHDN and FVKESK. Trimming removed 5 bases from V and 3 bases from J; junction bases left unmatched: 17. CDR3 DNA sequence: TGTGCCAGCAGCTCAATAATAGGGGACAGGGCATCAAACTACGAGCAGTACTTC. It encodes CASSSIIGDRASNYEQYF.

This clone was counted a single time. The J gene is TRBJ2-2, the V gene TRBV19; D remains unclear. The CDR3 sequence is 13 residues long. Trimming stripped 7 bases from V and 1 base from J, with 7 bases between. The germline CDR1 and CDR2 sequences are LNHDA and SQIVND (reference sequence). The CDR3 nucleotides read TGTGCCAGTAACGACGTGAACACCGGGGAGCTGTTTTTT. Encoded protein: CASNDVNTGELFF.

The chain uses TRBV6-6 and TRBJ1-6; D gene ambiguous. Germline loops: CDR1 MNHNY, CDR2 SVGAGI (reference sequence). The CDR3 runs 14 residues. The V end was cut by 5 bases, the J end by 8 bases, with 13 bases between. CDR3 in amino acids: CASSIEKGYSPLHF. DNA of the CDR3: TGTGCCAGCAGTATAGAGAAGGGATATTCACCCCTCCACTTT.

V and J are TRBV4-1 and TRBJ2-1; 12 bases fit TRBD2. CDR1 and CDR2 from the germline V gene are MGHRA and YSYEKL. The length of the CDR3 is 15 residues. J was trimmed by 8 bases and V by 2 bases; bases with no gene match: 4. In DNA, the CDR3 is TGCGCCAGCAGCCAACTAGCGGGAGGGCCCTATGAGCAGTTCTTC. This codes for CASSQLAGGPYEQFF.

J is TRBJ1-1 and V is TRBV12-3 or TRBV12-4, with D unclear. Trimming took 2 bases from V and 3 from J, leaving 7 bases between them. The CDR3 is 13 residues long. DNA for the CDR3: TGTGCCAGCAGTTTATACGGGCACACTGAAGCTTTCTTT. Translation gives CASSLYGHTEAFF.

The chain links TRBV12-5 to TRBJ2-3; TRBD2 agrees at 14 bases. CDR1 is LGHNT, CDR2 FRNRAP, per germline. Trimming took 6 bases from V and 3 from J; bases not matched to a gene: 8. The CDR3 covers 17 residues. CDR3 region: CASGQGLAGDGTDTQYF. In nucleotides, the CDR3 is TGTGCTAGTGGCCAGGGACTAGCGGGAGATGGGACAGATACGCAGTATTTT.

The rearrangement links TRBV6-5 to TRBJ2-3, with 12 bases aligning to TRBD2. The CDR3 contains 15 residues. The J segment lost 4 bases and the V segment lost 5 bases, leaving 4 bases of the junction unmatched. Germline loops: CDR1 MNHEY, CDR2 SVGAGI. CDR3 bases: TGTGCCAGCAGTAGGACTAGCGGGATTGCAGATACGCAGTATTTT. It is translated as CASSRTSGIADTQYF.

The V gene is TRBV5-8, the J gene TRBJ1-1; 8 nucleotides line up with TRBD1. The junction had 3 bases not matched to a gene; V was cut back by 2 bases and J by 0 bases. Per germline, CDR1 SGHTS and CDR2 YDEGEE. The CDR3 contains 15 residues. CDR3 coding DNA: TGTGCCAGCAGCTTTCACAGGGGGTTGAACACTGAAGCTTTCTTT. Protein product: CASSFHRGLNTEAFF.

The chain is built from TRBV7-9 and TRBJ1-4, with D hard to call. Trimming left V 2 bases short and J 7 bases short, with 20 bases between. This CDR3 spans 17 amino acids. Germline CDR1 and CDR2: SEHNR and FQNEAQ (reference sequence). CDR3 DNA sequence: TGTGCCAGCAGCTTAAATCTGGGATCTTACACGGCTGAAAAACTGTTTTTT. Translation gives CASSLNLGSYTAEKLFF.

This chain joins TRBV9 and TRBJ2-3; no reliable D call. The germline V gene has CDR1 SGDLS and CDR2 YYNGEE. The CDR3 is made up of 15 amino acids. V was trimmed by 4 bases and J by 5 bases, leaving 17 bases between them. The CDR3 reads CASSFDPIDGDTQYF. CDR3 nucleotides: TGTGCCAGCAGCTTTGACCCCATCGACGGAGATACGCAGTATTTT.

The rearrangement links TRBV3-1 (or the pseudogene TRBV3-2) to TRBJ1-1; a possible D gene is TRBD1 (5 bases). The CDR3 length is 15 residues. Trimming took 7 bases from V and 7 from J, leaving 22 bases between them. Germline CDR1 is LGHDT and CDR2 is YNNKEL (reference sequence). Here the CDR3 DNA reads TGTGCCAGCACCCCGGGGATGGGGCCGGCCCGTGAAGCTTTCTTT. Encoded protein: CASTPGMGPAREAFF.

The rearrangement uses TRBV5-1 and TRBJ2-3, with 7 bases identical to TRBD2. V trimming: 3 bases; J trimming: 1 base; junction bases outside the gene matches: 5. Germline V gene data show CDR1 as SGHRS and CDR2 as YFSETQ. The CDR3 totals 15 residues. CDR3 nucleotide sequence: TGCGCCAGCAGCTGGCCTAGCGGCCGCACAGATACGCAGTATTTT. Amino acids: CASSWPSGRTDTQYF. The whole variable domain, remainder taken from reference TRBV5-1 and TRBJ2-3, is KAGVTQTPRYLIKTRGQQVTLSCSPISGHRSVSWYQQTPGQGLQFLFEYFSETQRNKGNFPGRFSGRQFSNSRSEMNVSTLELGDSALYLCASSWPSGRTDTQYFGPGTRLTVL.

The chain employs TRBV6-6 and TRBJ1-5, with D perhaps matching TRBD1 (6 bases). CDR1 and CDR2 from the germline V gene are MNHNY and SVGAGI (reference sequence). The CDR3 runs to 13 residues. V was shortened by 6 bases and J by 6 bases, with 12 bases between the two germline ends. The CDR3, as DNA: TGTGCCAGCAGCCTAACAGGGACTCAGCCCCAGCATTTT. Translating gives CASSLTGTQPQHF.

The chain links TRBV7-9 to TRBJ2-5; D possibly corresponds to TRBD2 (6 bases). V lost 4 bases and J 8 bases, leaving 17 bases between the germline ends. CDR3 length: 14 residues. In germline, CDR1 is SEHNR, CDR2 FQNEAQ (reference sequence). The CDR3 sequence is CASSSRDFFPTQYF. DNA for the CDR3: TGTGCCAGCAGCTCGAGGGACTTTTTTCCAACCCAGTACTTC.

This sequence joins TRBV6-4 and TRBJ1-2, with 8 bases that match TRBD1. CDR1 MRHNA and CDR2 SNTAGT come from the germline V gene. The CDR3 is 16 residues long. With V trimmed by 2 bases and J by 1 base, 6 bases remained unmatched. The CDR3 nucleotides read TGTGCCAGCAGTGACAGGAGCAGGGGGCGTAACTATGGCTACACCTTC. As protein: CASSDRSRGRNYGYTF.

This clone was detected only once. V and J are TRBV12-3 or TRBV12-4 and TRBJ2-5; D is possibly TRBD2 (5 bases). The germline V and J ends were trimmed by 3 bases and 4 bases, with 9 bases remaining between them. The CDR3 consists of 13 residues. The CDR3 loop is CASSFGEGETQYF. CDR3 DNA: TGTGCCAGCAGTTTCGGAGAGGGAGAGACCCAGTACTTC.

This chain links TRBV9 with TRBJ2-3; D is uncertain. Germline assignment: CDR1 SGDLS and CDR2 YYNGEE. Trimming shortened V by 0 bases and J by 2 bases, and 7 bases separated the two germline ends. The CDR3 length is 14 residues. The CDR3: CASSVGGDTDTQYF. The CDR3 coding sequence is TGTGCCAGCAGCGTAGGTGGAGACACAGATACGCAGTATTTT.